The 26 T cell receptor beta chains below come from one sample, sequenced in a study of T cells in tuberculosis (dated by TCRdb to between 2017 and 2018). The method was the immunoSEQ multiplex PCR assay. This immuneACCESS table, as held by TCRdb, lists in-frame sequences with V and J called but not all clones. Of the missing ones, under half trace to an unresolved V gene in checked studies; the others have no known cause. This sample gives roughly 30,000 clones in total; around 88% of them show up just once. Around 5.5% of the sample is taken by the ten largest. The sample's time point label, in plain terms: new active TB diagnosis, blood taken before or within 7 days of starting treatment. Sequenced material: PBMCs, taken at tuberculosis diagnosis. These receptors came from an adult with tuberculosis.

The gene calls are TRBV7-2 and TRBJ1-2; D perhaps matches TRBD1 (6 bases). The CDR3 length is 13 residues. Germline CDR1 reads SGHTA; CDR2 reads FQGNSA. Trimming removed 0 bases from V and 7 bases from J, with 9 bases in between. CDR3 sequence: CASSLALGGGYTF. The CDR3 coding sequence is TGTGCCAGCAGCTTAGCTTTAGGGGGTGGCTACACCTTC.

The chain is built from TRBV30 and TRBJ2-7; 8 nucleotides match TRBD2. The CDR3 is 14 amino acids. V lost 1 base and J lost 4; bases outside the gene matches: 6. The V gene's germline CDR1 is GTSNPN and CDR2 SVGIG (reference sequence). The CDR3 DNA follows: TGTGCCTGGAGTGGAGAGCGGGAGCTTTACGAGCAGTACTTC. Protein: CAWSGERELYEQYF.

This chain connects TRBV27 to TRBJ2-7, with D perhaps matching TRBD1 (6 bases). The V end lost 0 bases, the J end lost 1 base, and 10 bases lay between the germline ends. This CDR3 region has 15 residues. From germline, CDR1 is MNHEY and CDR2 SMNVEV (reference sequence). CDR3 nucleotide sequence: TGTGCCAGCAGTTTATCGTCAGGGGTGTCCTACGAGCAGTACTTC. Translated: CASSLSSGVSYEQYF.

V is TRBV7-6 and J is TRBJ2-1; 7 bases line up with TRBD1. This CDR3 contains 13 residues. After removal of 5 bases from V and 6 bases from J, the junction contained 4 bases not matched to a gene. CDR1 and CDR2 (germline): SGHVS, FNYEAQ. The CDR3 loop reads CASSKGTVNEQFF. CDR3 bases: TGTGCCAGCAGCAAAGGGACAGTCAATGAGCAGTTCTTC.

The chain carries TRBV5-4 and TRBJ1-2; no clear D gene. Germline loops: CDR1 SGHNT, CDR2 YYREEE (reference sequence). CDR3 length: 16 residues. V was pared by 0 bases and J by 4 bases, with 16 bases between. CDR3 amino acids: CASSLDYRSTTYGYTF. CDR3 sequence (DNA): TGTGCCAGCAGCTTGGACTATCGCAGTACCACCTATGGCTACACCTTC.

The gene calls are TRBV10-3 and TRBJ1-2; possibly TRBD1 for D (5 bases). Germline V gene lookup returns CDR1 ENHRY and CDR2 SYGVKD. This CDR3 contains 15 residues. The V gene lost 0 bases and the J gene lost 8 bases, with 16 bases spanning the gap. CDR3: CAISESRTPRYGYTF. The CDR3 bases are TGTGCCATCAGTGAGTCCAGGACACCACGGTACGGCTACACCTTC.

The sample holds a few counts of this clone. This chain uses TRBV5-6 with TRBJ2-7; 9 bases are shared with TRBD1. Germline V gene lookup returns CDR1 SGHDT and CDR2 YYEEEE. This CDR3 is 13 amino acids long. The trim removed 4 bases at V and 5 bases at J, leaving 4 bases unmatched. DNA of the CDR3: TGTGCCAGCAGCCGGGACAGGGACCACGAGCAGTACTTC. Residues: CASSRDRDHEQYF. Complete variable domain (other parts from reference TRBV5-6 and TRBJ2-7): DAGVTQSPTHLIKTRGQQVTLRCSPKSGHDTVSWYQQALGQGPQFIFQYYEEEERQRGNFPDRFSGHQFPNYSSELNVNALLLGDSALYLCASSRDRDHEQYFGPGTRLTVT.

This clone has a handful of counts. The rearrangement joins TRBV18 to TRBJ1-4, with TRBD1 matching over 8 bases. Germline CDR1 and CDR2: KGHSH and LQKENI. J was trimmed by 1 base and V by 3 bases; bases with no gene match: 7. There are 17 residues in the CDR3. The CDR3 reads CASSPLSTGVTNEKLFF. CDR3 in DNA: TGTGCCAGCTCACCCCTTTCGACAGGGGTAACTAATGAAAAACTGTTTTTT.

The chain has TRBV18 and TRBJ2-7; a possible D gene is TRBD1 (7 bases). V shed 1 base and J shed 0 bases, with 10 bases lying between them. Germline V gene sequence: CDR1 KGHSH, CDR2 LQKENI. This CDR3 is 15 amino acids long. The CDR3, as DNA: TGTGCCAGCTCACCACGGAGGGACAGCTCCTACGAGCAGTACTTC. Protein: CASSPRRDSSYEQYF. Full variable domain (remainder filled in from reference TRBV18 and TRBJ2-7): NAGVMQNPRHLVRRRGQEARLRCSPMKGHSHVYWYRQLPEEGLKFMVYLQKENIIDESGMPKERFSAEFPKEGPSILRIQQVVRGDSAAYFCASSPRRDSSYEQYFGPGTRLTVT.

The chain uses TRBV7-2 and TRBJ1-2, with TRBD1 identical over 9 bases. The CDR3 contains 15 residues. The V gene end was trimmed by 7 bases and the J gene end by 6 bases; junction bases not matched to a gene: 12. The germline gives CDR1 SGHTA, CDR2 FQGNSA. The CDR3 sequence is CASTRLMDRGDGYTF. CDR3 sequence (DNA): TGTGCCAGCACCCGGTTGATGGACAGGGGAGATGGCTACACCTTC.

DNA of the CDR3: TGTGCCTGGAGTCGCGGGACAGGGTCGTACTTC. Amino acids: CAWSRGTGSYF. The chain uses TRBV30 and TRBJ2-7, with 9 bases lining up with TRBD1. The CDR3 runs to 11 residues. The germline V gene has CDR1 GTSNPN and CDR2 SVGIG (reference sequence). Losses at the gene ends were 2 bases for V and 12 bases for J; bases not matched to a gene: 5.

DNA of the CDR3: TGTGCCAGCAGCCCCGGTCCGCTTTACACAGATACGCAGTATTTT. Translated: CASSPGPLYTDTQYF. The chain employs TRBV9 and TRBJ2-3; D is uncertain. The CDR3 has 15 amino acids. Germline V gives CDR1 SGDLS, CDR2 YYNGEE. The germline V and J ends were trimmed by 4 bases and 2 bases, with 14 bases remaining between them.

The chain joins TRBV6-5 to TRBJ2-3; 9 positions agree with TRBD1. CDR1 is MNHEY and CDR2 is SVGAGI in the germline V gene. J lost 5 bases, V lost 0 bases, and 6 bases had no gene match. This CDR3 has 16 residues. CDR3 sequence reads: CASSYSGTGTQDTQYF. CDR3 nucleotides: TGTGCCAGCAGTTACTCGGGGACAGGGACTCAAGATACGCAGTATTTT.

For this clone: Other DNA sequences of this sample code for an identical CDR3. The CDR3 protein is CSVEDRGNEKLFF. CDR3 in DNA: TGCAGCGTTGAGGACAGGGGGAACGAAAAACTGTTTTTT. The chain employs TRBV29-1 and TRBJ1-4, with 10 bases identical to TRBD1. This CDR3 is built from 13 residues. With V trimmed by 3 bases and J by 8 bases, 3 bases remained unmatched. CDR1 and CDR2 (germline): SQVTM, ANQGSEA.

Only one count was recorded for this clone. The rearrangement joins TRBV5-1 to TRBJ2-3; 8 nucleotides match TRBD2. V was pared by 5 bases and J by 3 bases, with 8 bases of the junction left unmatched. Germline CDR1 SGHRS, CDR2 YFSETQ. This CDR3 is built from 15 residues. The CDR3 here is CASSLSGAGTDTQYF. CDR3 coding DNA: TGCGCCAGCAGTCTTAGCGGGGCGGGAACAGATACGCAGTATTTT.

The chain recombines TRBV30 with TRBJ1-2; 8 nucleotides line up with TRBD1. The CDR3 sequence is 13 residues long. V was pared by 3 bases and J by 8 bases, with 8 bases of the junction left unmatched. In germline, CDR1 is GTSNPN, CDR2 SVGIG (reference sequence). The CDR3 loop reads CAWSHGQGVGYTF. DNA for the CDR3: TGTGCCTGGAGCCACGGACAGGGTGTGGGCTACACCTTC.

This clone is deemed medium-sized (0.01 to 0.1%). This chain connects TRBV10-1 to TRBJ2-7; D ambiguous. Germline CDR1 reads WNHNN; CDR2 reads SYGVQD (reference sequence). Trimming stripped 2 bases from V and 2 bases from J, with 7 bases between. The CDR3 sequence is 13 residues long. CDR3 in amino acids: CASSEGGPYEQYF. The DNA for the CDR3 is TGCGCCAGCAGTGAGGGCGGCCCCTACGAGCAGTACTTC.

The chain is built from TRBV4-1 and TRBJ2-7; maybe TRBD2 (6 bases). Trimming cost V 0 bases and J 0 bases, with 9 bases left between them. The germline gives CDR1 MGHRA, CDR2 YSYEKL. The CDR3 is 15 amino acids. In DNA, the CDR3 is TGCGCCAGCAGCCAAGAGCCTAGCGACTCCTACGAGCAGTACTTC. It codes for CASSQEPSDSYEQYF.

The rearrangement links TRBV2 to TRBJ1-1, with 7 bases fitting TRBD1. Unmatched junction bases numbered 12, after V lost 7 bases and J lost 10 bases. This CDR3 region has 13 residues. CDR1 and CDR2 (germline): SNHLY, FYNNEI. CDR3 DNA: TGTGCCAGCACCCTAAACAGGGGATCAGGAGCTTTCTTT. Amino acid sequence: CASTLNRGSGAFF. The full variable domain, its missing parts supplied by reference TRBV2 and TRBJ1-1, is EPEVTQTPSHQVTQMGQEVILRCVPISNHLYFYWYRQILGQKVEFLVSFYNNEISEKSEIFDDQFSVERPDGSNFTLKIRSTKLEDSAMYFCASTLNRGSGAFFGQGTRLTVV.

This chain links TRBV28 with TRBJ1-4, with 9 bases lining up with TRBD1. The CDR3 extends over 14 amino acids. J lost 6 bases, V lost 5 bases, and 4 bases had no gene match. Germline-derived CDR1 and CDR2 are MDHEN and SYDVKM. The CDR3 loop reads CASSRQGVDEKLFF. The CDR3 DNA is TGTGCCAGCAGTAGACAGGGGGTTGATGAAAAACTGTTTTTT.

The gene calls are TRBV27 and TRBJ1-3; D may be TRBD1 (6 bases). V gave up 0 bases and J gave up 7 bases, with 13 bases separating them. The germline V gene has CDR1 MNHEY and CDR2 SMNVEV (reference sequence). This CDR3 contains 15 residues. The CDR3: CASSLSGRGGNTIYF. As DNA, the CDR3 is TGTGCCAGCAGTTTATCCGGCAGGGGAGGGAACACCATATATTTT.

This clone was seen a handful of times. The rearrangement joins TRBV15 to TRBJ2-7, with TRBD2 identical over 11 bases. This CDR3 has 15 residues. Trimming took 9 bases from V and 1 from J; bases not matched to a gene: 8. CDR1 is LNHNV, CDR2 YYDKDF, per germline (reference sequence). CDR3 nucleotides: TGTGCCACTTCTACCGGGACTAGCGGATCCTACGAGCAGTACTTC. Translated: CATSTGTSGSYEQYF.

This clone occurred once. The chain couples TRBV6-5 to TRBJ2-7, with 7 nucleotides matching TRBD1. The CDR3 covers 14 residues. V gave up 0 bases and J gave up 7 bases; unmatched junction bases: 6. Germline loops: CDR1 MNHEY, CDR2 SVGAGI. The CDR3 DNA reads TGTGCCAGCAGTTACTCCGGACAGGTAGAAGAGCAGTACTTC. Translated, it gives CASSYSGQVEEQYF.

The chain couples TRBV18 to TRBJ2-7; TRBD2 agrees at 10 bases. The germline CDR1 and CDR2 sequences are KGHSH and LQKENI. J was trimmed by 5 bases and V by 2 bases; bases with no gene match: 6. This CDR3 is 15 amino acids long. The CDR3 nucleotides read TGTGCCAGCTCACCAATAGCGGGAGGTATAGACGAGCAGTACTTC. Translation: CASSPIAGGIDEQYF.

This clone has only a few counts. The V call is TRBV25-1, the J call TRBJ2-5; 8 bases fit TRBD1. Germline V lookup: CDR1 MGHDK, CDR2 SYGVNS. V was pared by 11 bases and J by 4 bases, with 9 bases of the junction left unmatched. The CDR3 spans 13 residues. The CDR3 DNA is TGTGCCCCCACAGGGGGGCGGGGAGAGACCCAGTACTTC. It codes for CAPTGGRGETQYF.

The V call is TRBV2, the J call TRBJ2-7; the match to TRBD1 covers 8 bases. CDR3 length equals 12 residues. Germline V gives CDR1 SNHLY, CDR2 FYNNEI. Trimming took 11 bases from V and 0 from J; bases not matched to a gene: 3. CDR3 region: CAGDRGSYEQYF. The DNA for the CDR3 is TGTGCCGGAGACAGGGGCTCCTACGAGCAGTACTTC.